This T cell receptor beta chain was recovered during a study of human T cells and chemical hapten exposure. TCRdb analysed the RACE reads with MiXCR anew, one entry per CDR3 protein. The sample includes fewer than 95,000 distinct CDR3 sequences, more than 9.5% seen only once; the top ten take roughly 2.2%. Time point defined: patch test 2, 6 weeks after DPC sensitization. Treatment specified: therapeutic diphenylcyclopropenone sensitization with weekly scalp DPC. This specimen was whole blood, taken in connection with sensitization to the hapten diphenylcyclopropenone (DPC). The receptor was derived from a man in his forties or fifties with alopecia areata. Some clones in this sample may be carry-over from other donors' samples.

The CDR3 coding sequence is TGCGCCAGCAGCCAAGTTCCCGGGAAGAGCGGGGAAGCTTTCTTT. Its protein is CASSQVPGKSGEAFF. V and J are TRBV4-1 and TRBJ1-1; D remains ambiguous. The V gene's germline CDR1 is MGHRA and CDR2 YSYEKL. The CDR3 covers 15 residues. V was trimmed by 1 base and J by 8 bases, leaving 17 bases between them.